Listed below are T cell receptor beta chains from one sample, sequenced in a study of T cell responses to AZD1222 COVID-19 vaccine. Produced via immunoSEQ multiplex PCR; TCRdb's table is partial and in-frame only. The sample records roughly 65,000 clones, about 88% being singletons. Specimen: peripheral blood, collected on day 0 of AZD1222 vaccination. The receptors stem from an adult in good health. Both conserved end residues are part of each CDR3. Each record gives: V gene, J gene, D gene, clone size, CDR3 DNA, CDR3 protein. D genes are given only for firm matches. The listing skips clone size in some rows; elsewhere it reads once, few, many or a size class.

>TRBV10-3|TRBJ1-3|.|.
TGTGCCATCAGTTCTGCGTGGGGAGCCTCTGGAAACACCATATATTTT
CAISSAWGASGNTIYF
>TRBV18|TRBJ2-6|.|few
TGTGCCAGCTCACCAGGAAGCTCTGGGGCCAACGTCCTGACTTTC
CASSPGSSGANVLTF
>TRBV2|TRBJ1-1|TRBD1|.
TGTGCCAGCAGCGCAGGGGGTACTGAAGCTTTCTTT
CASSAGGTEAFF
>TRBV7-9|TRBJ2-4|.|once
TGTGCCAGCAGCTTAGTTCGGGGGAGAGATGCCAAAAACATTCAGTACTTC
CASSLVRGRDAKNIQYF
>TRBV5-1|TRBJ1-2|.|.
TGCGCCAGCAGCCCCGGACTCGACTATGGCTACACCTTC
CASSPGLDYGYTF
>TRBV30|TRBJ1-1|TRBD1|.
TGTGCCTGGAGTGGGACAGGGCTCATGAACACTGAAGCTTTCTTT
CAWSGTGLMNTEAFF
>TRBV19|TRBJ2-1|TRBD2|.
TGTGCCAGTAGTACACTAGCGGGAGGGTACAATGAGCAGTTCTTC
CASSTLAGGYNEQFF
>TRBV5-1|TRBJ2-5|.|few
TGCGCCAGCAGCTTGGGACACAGGGAAGAGAGCCAGTACTTC
CASSLGHREESQYF
>TRBV27|TRBJ1-5|.|.
TGTGCCAGCAGTTTAGGGCGGGGGAATCAGCCCCAGCATTTT
CASSLGRGNQPQHF
>TRBV24-1|TRBJ2-1|TRBD2|.
TGTGCCACCAGTGATTTTGGGCGGGAGGGCTACAATGAGCAGTTCTTC
CATSDFGREGYNEQFF
>TRBV19|TRBJ2-4|.|.
TGTGCCAGTAGTACGGTCGACAGAGCGAGAAACATTCAGTACTTC
CASSTVDRARNIQYF
>TRBV27|TRBJ2-1|.|.
TGTGCCAGCAGTTTATTCGTAGGGTACTACAATGAGCAGTTCTTC
CASSLFVGYYNEQFF
>TRBV28|TRBJ2-5|.|.
TGTGCCAGCAGTTTTTACCCAGGACAAGAGACCCAGTACTTC
CASSFYPGQETQYF
>TRBV28|TRBJ1-4|.|.
TGTGCCAGCAGTTTCCCGGAGGGGGGGGATGAAAAACTGTTTTTT
CASSFPEGGDEKLFF
>TRBV7-6|TRBJ2-3|.|.
TGTGCCAGCAGCTTAACGCTTTTCACAGATACGCAGTATTTT
CASSLTLFTDTQYF
>TRBV28|TRBJ1-4|.|.
TGTGCCAGCAGTCACCCCACCGGCGGGACGGATGAAAAACTGTTTTTT
CASSHPTGGTDEKLFF
>TRBV5-4|TRBJ1-4|.|.
TGTGCCAGCAGCTTACGCACAGGAGCAACTAATGAAAAACTGTTTTTT
CASSLRTGATNEKLFF
>TRBV9|TRBJ2-7|TRBD2|once
TGTGCCAGCAGCGTAGGTCCGGCGGGAGGAAGCTACGAGCAGTACTTC
CASSVGPAGGSYEQYF
>TRBV6-4|TRBJ2-2|.|.
TGTGCCAGCAGTGCGGACAACACCGGGGAGCTGTTTTTT
CASSADNTGELFF
>TRBV18|TRBJ1-1|TRBD1|.
TGTGCCAGCTCACTTCGGACAGGGGGCTCAAACACTGAAGCTTTCTTT
CASSLRTGGSNTEAFF
>TRBV19|TRBJ1-1|.|.
TGTGCCAGTACCGCGGGACAATATGGCACTGAAGCTTTCTTT
CASTAGQYGTEAFF
>TRBV5-1|TRBJ1-1|.|.
TGCGCCAGCAGCTTGGGTCCGAACACTGAAGCTTTCTTT
CASSLGPNTEAFF
>TRBV2|TRBJ2-3|.|.
TGTGCCAGCAGTGCGTTACCGGCCCTAGGCGCAGATACGCAGTATTTT
CASSALPALGADTQYF
>TRBV19|TRBJ2-7|.|.
TGTGCCAGTAGTAAGACAGGCCAATACTACGAGCAGTACTTC
CASSKTGQYYEQYF
>TRBV27|TRBJ1-6|TRBD1|.
TGTGCCAGCAGTTGGACCGGGACAGGGAACTCACCCCTCCACTTT
CASSWTGTGNSPLHF
>TRBV11-1|TRBJ2-4|TRBD2|.
TGTGCCAGCAGCTTAAGCGGGAGGATCGCCAAAAACATTCAGTACTTC
CASSLSGRIAKNIQYF
>TRBV3-1/TRBV3-2|TRBJ2-7|.|once
TGTGCCAGCAGCCGTCGGGCCGGAAATATACCCGAGCAGTACTTC
CASSRRAGNIPEQYF
>TRBV5-1|TRBJ2-1|TRBD2|.
TGCGCCAGCAGACCCGCTAGCGGGAGTCTTGAGCAGTTCTTC
CASRPASGSLEQFF
>TRBV7-9|TRBJ1-1|TRBD1|.
TGTGCCAGCAGCCCAATGACAGGGCGAAGGAACACTGAAGCTTTCTTT
CASSPMTGRRNTEAFF
>TRBV19|TRBJ2-7|TRBD2|.
TGTGCCAGTAGTATGGAAGGACTAGCGGGAGGGCCCTCCTACGAGCAGTACTTC
CASSMEGLAGGPSYEQYF
>TRBV27|TRBJ2-2|TRBD1|.
TGTGCCAGCAGTTTAACCCCCTCCAGGGGGTCGAACACCGGGGAGCTGTTTTTT
CASSLTPSRGSNTGELFF
>TRBV2|TRBJ1-1|.|.
TGTGCCAGTTCGGCAGTGAACACTGAAGCTTTCTTT
CASSAVNTEAFF
>TRBV7-6|TRBJ2-5|.|.
TGTGCCAGCAGCTTATGGGCGGAAACGAAACAAGAGACCCAGTACTTC
CASSLWAETKQETQYF
>TRBV7-2|TRBJ2-1|.|.
TGTGCCAGCAGCCCAAACAGGGGAGGGTCCTACAATGAGCAGTTCTTC
CASSPNRGGSYNEQFF
>TRBV6-6|TRBJ2-7|TRBD2|.
TGTGCCAGCAGTCTGAATCAGATAAGCGGAAGAACGGGGGGCGAGCAGTACTTC
CASSLNQISGRTGGEQYF
>TRBV10-1|TRBJ2-7|.|.
TGCGCCAGCAGTGAGCCCCAAAACGAGCAGTACTTC
CASSEPQNEQYF
>TRBV6-5|TRBJ2-5|TRBD1|.
TGTGCCAGCAGCGACAGGGGAGAGACCCAGTACTTC
CASSDRGETQYF
>TRBV20-1|TRBJ1-2|.|few
TGCAGTGCTCGACAGAAATATGGCTACACCTTC
CSARQKYGYTF
>TRBV5-1|TRBJ1-6|.|.
TGCGCCAGCAGCTTGGACGGGTATAATTCACCCCTCCACTTT
CASSLDGYNSPLHF
>TRBV29-1|TRBJ2-7|TRBD1|.
TGCAGCGTTCAACCGACAGGGTGGTACGAGCAGTACTTC
CSVQPTGWYEQYF
>TRBV25-1|TRBJ1-1|TRBD1|.
TGTGCCAGCAGCGGTCCCGGGACAGGGTCGCGAGCTTTCTTT
CASSGPGTGSRAFF